This T cell receptor (beta chain) comes out of a study of blood T cells in healthy people across ages. Study results and caveats: It was the long-lived donors that had more naive CD4+ cells and higher diversity than aged donors.

This CDR3 contains 15 residues. Trimming removed 8 bases from V and 0 bases from J, with 16 bases in between. Germline assignment: CDR1 SGHAT and CDR2 FQDESV (reference sequence). Combining a sample-barcoded 5' primer with a J-beta primer mix, a second PCR ran for about 6 to 12 cycles. From the 5' RACE reads, TCRdb called clonotypes with MiXCR, one entry per CDR3 protein. This sample has 1.5 million to 2 million distinct CDR3 sequences, with about 35% found just once. Concerning this clonotype itself: Its antigen is still unknown.

This receptor was obtained from a woman in her twenties or thirties in good health. Sequencing was done on a sample of blood. This chain joins TRBV11-1 and TRBJ1-1; D is uncertain. CDR3 bases: TGTGCCAGCCGTGGCCCATCGGAGTTGAACACTGAAGCTTTCTTT. Protein sequence: CASRGPSELNTEAFF. Filled out from reference TRBV11-1 and TRBJ1-1, the complete variable domain reads EAEVAQSPRYKITEKSQAVAFWCDPISGHATLYWYRQILGQGPELLVQFQDESVVDDSQLPKDRFSAERLKGVDSTLKIQPAELGDSAMYLCASRGPSELNTEAFFGQGTRLTVV.